This TCR beta chain was documented in a study of cytomegalovirus exposure and HLA in healthy donors. Trimming at V came to 6 bases and at J to 3 bases, leaving 5 bases not matched to a gene. This CDR3 has 13 amino acids. The germline V gene has CDR1 MNHNS and CDR2 SASEGT. The primer mix had 60 Vbeta and 13 Jbeta primers. Assay: immunoSEQ multiplex PCR; the TCRdb copy retains only in-frame clones and omits some. The sample yields around 150,000 clones, roughly 75% seen once. This clonotype was obtained from a man aged 18 to 29 in good health and CMV-seronegative. The material sequenced was PBMCs. This rearrangement joins TRBV6-1 to TRBJ2-7; 7 bases are a match to TRBD1. This CDR3 is CASRRDRFYEQYF. CDR3 bases: TGTGCCAGCAGAAGGGACAGATTCTACGAGCAGTACTTC.